The 24 T cell receptor beta chains below come from one sample, sequenced in a study of OX40 agonist ivuxolimab in advanced cancers. TCRdb's copy holds only in-frame clones and misses some; the assay was immunoSEQ multiplex PCR. The sample yields 25,000 to 35,000 clones, about 80% seen once. The specimen was CD4+ or CD8+ T cells sorted from blood, collected in a trial of the OX40 agonist ivuxolimab. Receptors originate from an adult with an advanced solid tumor such as melanoma, head and neck, liver or kidney cancer.

This clone was detected a few times. CDR3 sequence reads: CASSIADTEAFF. In DNA, the CDR3 is TGTGCCAGTAGTATAGCGGACACTGAAGCTTTCTTT. V is TRBV19 and J is TRBJ1-1; D gene ambiguous. This CDR3 spans 12 amino acids. Trimming cost V 1 base and J 3 bases, with 3 bases left between them. CDR1 LNHDA and CDR2 SQIVND come from the germline V gene (reference sequence).

J is TRBJ1-5 and V is TRBV7-9; 9 bases map to TRBD1. With 5 bases clipped from V and 5 bases from J, the junction kept 10 bases outside the gene matches. The CDR3 contains 16 residues. CDR1 SEHNR and CDR2 FQNEAQ come from the germline V gene (reference sequence). CDR3 nucleotide sequence: TGTGCCAGCAGCCCCTACACGACAGGGGGTGATCAGCCCCAGCATTTT. Amino acid sequence: CASSPYTTGGDQPQHF. The full variable domain, its missing parts supplied by reference TRBV7-9 and TRBJ1-5, is DTGVSQNPRHKITKRGQNVTFRCDPISEHNRLYWYRQTLGQGPEFLTYFQNEAQLEKSRLLSDRFSAERPKGSFSTLEIQRTEQGDSAMYLCASSPYTTGGDQPQHFGDGTRLSIL.

This rearrangement joins TRBV16 to TRBJ1-4; 7 bases are shared with TRBD1. Germline values: CDR1 KGHSY, CDR2 FQNENV. J lost 1 base, V lost 4 bases, and 3 bases had no gene match. The CDR3 has 15 amino acids. Here the CDR3 DNA reads TGTGCCAGCAGCCCACCAGGGGGAACTAATGAAAAACTGTTTTTT. Its translation is CASSPPGGTNEKLFF.

This chain joins TRBV11-2 and TRBJ2-1, with 7 bases identical to TRBD1. Germline lookup yields CDR1 SGHAT and CDR2 FQNNGV. This CDR3 is 17 amino acids long. The ends lost 3 bases at V and 8 bases at J; junction bases unmatched: 16. CDR3 sequence reads: CASSFPTTGRSLDEQFF. DNA of the CDR3: TGTGCCAGCAGCTTCCCCACGACAGGGCGGTCGTTAGATGAGCAGTTCTTC.

V gene TRBV5-4 combines with J gene TRBJ2-5; 9 bases line up with TRBD1. This CDR3 has 14 amino acids. The junction had 4 bases not matched to a gene; V was cut back by 4 bases and J by 3 bases. Per germline, CDR1 SGHNT and CDR2 YYREEE (reference sequence). CDR3 residues: CASSQGTGKETQYF. The DNA for the CDR3 is TGTGCCAGCAGCCAAGGGACAGGGAAAGAGACCCAGTACTTC.

The chain employs TRBV5-1 and TRBJ2-1; D tentatively fits TRBD1 or TRBD2 (6 bases each). V dropped 0 bases and J dropped 10 bases, with 11 bases sitting between them. The CDR3 is made up of 13 amino acids. Per the germline V gene, CDR1 is SGHRS and CDR2 is YFSETQ. The CDR3 DNA reads TGCGCCAGCAGCTTGGAGGGGGGACGGGAGCAGTTCTTC. As protein: CASSLEGGREQFF. The full variable domain, rest sourced from reference TRBV5-1 and TRBJ2-1, is KAGVTQTPRYLIKTRGQQVTLSCSPISGHRSVSWYQQTPGQGLQFLFEYFSETQRNKGNFPGRFSGRQFSNSRSEMNVSTLELGDSALYLCASSLEGGREQFFGPGTRLTVL.

This CDR3 is CAWGTDTQYF. The CDR3 coding sequence is TGTGCCTGGGGCACAGATACGCAGTATTTT. This chain uses TRBV30 with TRBJ2-3; D ambiguous. In germline, CDR1 is GTSNPN, CDR2 SVGIG (reference sequence). The CDR3 has 10 residues. With 5 bases removed from V and 1 base from J, the gap between germline ends came to 1 base.

The genes are TRBV6-1 and TRBJ2-3; 7 bases line up with TRBD2. Looked up from germline, CDR1 is MNHNS and CDR2 is SASEGT. After removal of 0 bases from V and 1 base from J, the junction contained 7 bases not matched to a gene. The CDR3 has 17 residues. Here the CDR3 DNA reads TGTGCCAGCAGTGAAGCGCGGTCGGCGGGGGGCACAGATACGCAGTATTTT. This translates into CASSEARSAGGTDTQYF.

The chain uses TRBV19 and TRBJ1-1; 11 positions match TRBD1. The germline CDR1 and CDR2 sequences are LNHDA and SQIVND (reference sequence). With 10 bases clipped from V and 0 bases from J, the junction kept 10 bases outside the gene matches. The CDR3 consists of 16 residues. The CDR3 DNA reads as TGTGCCAACTGGACAGGGGGCGCCTTGGTGAACACTGAAGCTTTCTTT. Residues: CANWTGGALVNTEAFF.

CDR3 coding DNA: TGTGCCAGCAGCTGGGGGATCCAAGAGACCCAGTACTTC. Translated: CASSWGIQETQYF. The chain is built from TRBV5-6 and TRBJ2-5; D assignment may be TRBD1 or TRBD2 (5 bases each). Germline loops: CDR1 SGHDT, CDR2 YYEEEE. The CDR3 is 13 amino acids. V was trimmed by 3 bases and J by 1 base, leaving 7 bases between them.

Here the CDR3 reads CASRLGTANYGYTF. For the CDR3, the DNA is TGTGCCAGCAGGTTAGGGACAGCTAACTATGGCTACACCTTC. The chain has TRBV28 and TRBJ1-2; 7 bases fit TRBD1. Per the germline V gene, CDR1 is MDHEN and CDR2 is SYDVKM. With 6 bases clipped from V and 0 bases from J, the junction kept 4 bases outside the gene matches. This CDR3 comprises 14 residues.

The DNA of the CDR3 is TGTGCCTGGAGCTGGGCAGCCCTAGGCTACACCTTC. It codes for CAWSWAALGYTF. The chain links TRBV30 to TRBJ1-2; D is unclear. The V gene's germline CDR1 is GTSNPN and CDR2 SVGIG (reference sequence). The CDR3 length is 12 residues. V was cut by 3 bases and J by 8 bases, with 13 bases left in between.

This chain links TRBV15 with TRBJ1-1; perhaps TRBD1 as D (5 bases). The germline V gene has CDR1 LNHNV and CDR2 YYDKDF (reference sequence). There are 15 residues in the CDR3. Trimming removed 0 bases at V and 5 bases at J, with 13 bases between. The CDR3 here is CATSRDKVGGTEAFF. The CDR3 DNA is TGTGCCACCAGCAGAGATAAGGTTGGGGGGACTGAAGCTTTCTTT.

The chain has TRBV10-2 and TRBJ2-1, with a possible D match to TRBD2 (6 bases). Trimming removed 7 bases at V and 4 bases at J, with 17 bases between. Looked up from germline, CDR1 is WSHSY and CDR2 is SAAADI. The CDR3 length is 15 residues. The CDR3 is CASKLGAGIYNEQFF. CDR3 sequence (DNA): TGCGCCAGCAAGTTAGGGGCGGGGATATACAATGAGCAGTTCTTC.

The chain uses TRBV19 and TRBJ2-1, with a possible D match to TRBD1 (5 bases). The V end lost 1 base, the J end lost 4 bases, and 8 bases lay between the germline ends. Germline values: CDR1 LNHDA, CDR2 SQIVND (reference sequence). This CDR3 comprises 14 residues. The CDR3 DNA follows: TGTGCCAGTAGTATAGCATCAGGGTACAATGAGCAGTTCTTC. Residues: CASSIASGYNEQFF. Full variable domain (remainder filled in from reference TRBV19 and TRBJ2-1): DGGITQSPKYLFRKEGQNVTLSCEQNLNHDAMYWYRQDPGQGLRLIYYSQIVNDFQKGDIAEGYSVSREKKESFPLTVTSAQKNPTAFYLCASSIASGYNEQFFGPGTRLTVL.

A single count supports this clone. The CDR3 sequence: CASSLGNTGQIEQFF. In DNA form, the CDR3 reads TGTGCCAGCAGCTTGGGGAATACGGGACAGATCGAGCAGTTCTTC. The rearrangement links TRBV11-2 to TRBJ2-1; 7 nucleotides match TRBD1. The CDR3 has 15 residues. With V trimmed by 3 bases and J by 10 bases, 12 bases remained unmatched. Germline V lookup: CDR1 SGHAT, CDR2 FQNNGV.

This sequence joins TRBV19 and TRBJ1-5; D is undetermined. This CDR3 region has 13 residues. The germline V gene encodes CDR1 LNHDA and CDR2 SQIVND (reference sequence). Trimming removed 7 bases at V and 5 bases at J, with 12 bases between. The CDR3 coding sequence is TGTGCCAGTACCAAACCCGGGCATCAGCCCCAGCATTTT. This codes for CASTKPGHQPQHF.

The sample holds a few counts of this clone. The gene calls are TRBV9 and TRBJ1-5; D possibly corresponds to TRBD1 (6 bases). Deletions cut 4 bases from V and 3 bases from J, with 11 bases between. From germline, CDR1 is SGDLS and CDR2 YYNGEE. CDR3 length equals 14 residues. The CDR3 protein is CASSPQGLNQPQHF. The CDR3 DNA sequence: TGTGCCAGCAGCCCACAGGGTCTCAATCAGCCCCAGCATTTT.

The CDR3 reads CAWSAYTDTQYF. The CDR3 DNA sequence: TGTGCCTGGAGTGCCTATACAGATACGCAGTATTTT. The chain links TRBV30 to TRBJ2-3, with no clear D. Germline V gene lookup returns CDR1 GTSNPN and CDR2 SVGIG (reference sequence). The ends were cut back, 1 base at V and 3 bases at J, with 5 bases in the middle. This CDR3 contains 12 residues. The whole variable domain, filled in from reference TRBV30 and TRBJ2-3, reads SQTIHQWPATLVQPVGSPLSLECTVEGTSNPNLYWYRQAAGRGLQLLFYSVGIGQISSEVPQNLSASRPQDRQFILSSKKLLLSDSGFYLCAWSAYTDTQYFGPGTRLTVL.

V gene TRBV7-9 combines with J gene TRBJ2-1, with a weak D call TRBD1 (5 bases). The V and J ends lost 5 bases and 0 bases respectively, with 11 bases between them. The CDR3 length is 15 residues. In germline, CDR1 is SEHNR, CDR2 FQNEAQ (reference sequence). The CDR3 region has the DNA TGTGCCAGCAGCGCCAGGGATAGCTCCTACAATGAGCAGTTCTTC. Translating it yields CASSARDSSYNEQFF.

The gene calls are TRBV11-2 and TRBJ1-2, with 7 bases lining up with TRBD1. The CDR3 loop spans 15 amino acids. V lost 6 bases and J lost 3; bases outside the gene matches: 10. From germline, CDR1 is SGHAT and CDR2 FQNNGV. CDR3 protein: CASSSDRAGHYGYTF. The CDR3, as DNA: TGTGCCAGCAGTTCAGACAGGGCGGGCCACTATGGCTACACCTTC.

The chain uses TRBV11-3 and TRBJ2-3; 11 bases are shared with TRBD2. Germline V gene data show CDR1 as SGHNT and CDR2 as YENEEA. V shed 4 bases, J shed 5 bases, and the junction held 2 bases outside the gene matches. The CDR3 spans 14 residues. CDR3 amino acids: CASSSGTSGDTQYF. CDR3 nucleotide sequence: TGTGCCAGCAGCTCAGGGACTAGCGGAGATACGCAGTATTTT.

In this sample, this clone turned up a few times. The rearrangement links TRBV18 to TRBJ2-1, with 12 positions matching TRBD2. The CDR3 totals 15 residues. The germline gives CDR1 KGHSH, CDR2 LQKENI. V gave up 3 bases and J gave up 7 bases; unmatched junction bases: 4. The CDR3 DNA reads as TGTGCCAGCTCACCGGAACTAGCGGGGGGAAATGAGCAGTTCTTC. This codes for CASSPELAGGNEQFF.

The chain is built from TRBV5-1 and TRBJ2-7; a possible D gene is TRBD2 (6 bases). CDR1 and CDR2 (germline): SGHRS, YFSETQ. There are 13 residues in the CDR3. V was clipped by 3 bases and J by 0 bases, with 7 bases between them. The CDR3 bases are TGCGCCAGCAGCTCCGGGAGCTCCTACGAGCAGTACTTC. Translation: CASSSGSSYEQYF.